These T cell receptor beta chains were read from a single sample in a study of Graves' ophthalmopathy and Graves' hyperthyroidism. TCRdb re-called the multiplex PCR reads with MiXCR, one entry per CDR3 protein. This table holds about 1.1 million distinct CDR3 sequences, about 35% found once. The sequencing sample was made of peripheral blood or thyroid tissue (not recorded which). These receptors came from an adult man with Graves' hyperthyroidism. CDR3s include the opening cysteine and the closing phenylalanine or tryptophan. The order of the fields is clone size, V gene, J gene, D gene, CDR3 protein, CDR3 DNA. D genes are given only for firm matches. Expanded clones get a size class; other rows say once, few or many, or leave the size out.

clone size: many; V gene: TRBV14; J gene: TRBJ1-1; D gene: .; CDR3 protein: CASRLRGRTEAFF; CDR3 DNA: TGTGCCAGCAGGCTTCGGGGGCGCACTGAAGCTTTCTTT
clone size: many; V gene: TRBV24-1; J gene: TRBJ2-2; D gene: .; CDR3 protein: CATSRGVTGELFF; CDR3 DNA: TGTGCCACCAGCAGGGGGGTCACCGGGGAGCTGTTTTTT
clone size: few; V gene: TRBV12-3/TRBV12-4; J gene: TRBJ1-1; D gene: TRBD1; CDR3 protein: CASSSGRDRVFMNTEAFF; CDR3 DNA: TGTGCCAGCAGTTCGGGGAGAGACAGGGTATTTATGAACACTGAAGCTTTCTTT
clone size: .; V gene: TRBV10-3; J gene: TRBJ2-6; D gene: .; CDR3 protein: CAISPLTF; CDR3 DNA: TGTGCCATCAGTCCCCTGACTTTC
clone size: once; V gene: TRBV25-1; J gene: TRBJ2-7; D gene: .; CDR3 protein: CASSPSGAGSYEQYF; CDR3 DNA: TGTGCCAGCTCACCCTCAGGGGCAGGGAGCTACGAGCAGTACTTC
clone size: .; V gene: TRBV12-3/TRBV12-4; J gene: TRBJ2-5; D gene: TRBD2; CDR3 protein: CASSLVMGTTQETQYF; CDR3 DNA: TGTGCCAGCAGTTTAGTAATGGGGACTACCCAAGAGACCCAGTACTTC
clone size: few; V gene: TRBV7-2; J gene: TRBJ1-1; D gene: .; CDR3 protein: CASSLGRTKRLNTEAFF; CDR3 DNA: TGTGCCAGCAGCTTAGGGAGAACAAAAAGACTGAACACTGAAGCTTTCTTT
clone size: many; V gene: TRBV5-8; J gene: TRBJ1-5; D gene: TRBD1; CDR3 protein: CASRDRGSGNQPQHF; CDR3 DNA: TGTGCCAGCAGGGACAGGGGATCAGGCAATCAGCCCCAGCATTTT
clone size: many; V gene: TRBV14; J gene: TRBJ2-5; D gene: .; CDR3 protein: CASSQDIASASETQYF; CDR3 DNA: TGTGCCAGCAGCCAAGATATCGCATCGGCGTCGGAGACCCAGTACTTC
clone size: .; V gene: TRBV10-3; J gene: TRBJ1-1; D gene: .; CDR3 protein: CASSSDTDTEAFF; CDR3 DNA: TGTGCCAGCAGTTCAGACACCGACACTGAAGCTTTCTTT
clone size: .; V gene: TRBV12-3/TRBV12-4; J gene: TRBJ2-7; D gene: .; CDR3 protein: CASSLGGDRQYEQYF; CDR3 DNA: TGTGCCAGCAGTTTGGGGGGGGACAGGCAGTACGAGCAGTACTTC
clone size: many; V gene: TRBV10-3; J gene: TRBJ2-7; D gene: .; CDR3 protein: CAISVEGSPYEQYF; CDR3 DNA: TGTGCCATCAGTGTTGAGGGGTCGCCCTACGAGCAGTACTTC
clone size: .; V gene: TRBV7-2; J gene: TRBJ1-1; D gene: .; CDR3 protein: CASSLIGFENTEAFF; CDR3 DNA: TGTGCCAGCAGCTTGATTGGGTTTGAAAACACTGAAGCTTTCTTT
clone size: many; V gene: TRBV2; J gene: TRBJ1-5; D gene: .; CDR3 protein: CASSDSSTAQHF; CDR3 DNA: TGTGCCAGCAGTGACTCTTCCACAGCCCAGCATTTT
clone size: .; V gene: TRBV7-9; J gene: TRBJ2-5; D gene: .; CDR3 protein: CASSFQSQNQETQYF; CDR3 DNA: TGTGCCAGCAGCTTTCAAAGTCAAAACCAAGAGACCCAGTACTTC
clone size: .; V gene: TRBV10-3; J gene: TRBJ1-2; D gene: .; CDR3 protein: CAIRGTGGVGYGYTF; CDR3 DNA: TGTGCCATCAGAGGAACCGGGGGGGTAGGCTATGGCTACACCTTC
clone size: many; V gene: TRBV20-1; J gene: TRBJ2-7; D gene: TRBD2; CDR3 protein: CSATQGGVKDEQYF; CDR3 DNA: TGCAGTGCTACCCAGGGAGGGGTAAAGGACGAGCAGTACTTC
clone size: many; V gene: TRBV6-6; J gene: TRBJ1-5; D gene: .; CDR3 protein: CASSYMDSNQPQHF; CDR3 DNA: TGTGCCAGCAGTTACATGGATAGCAATCAGCCCCAGCATTTT
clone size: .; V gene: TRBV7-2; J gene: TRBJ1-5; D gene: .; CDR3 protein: CASSRDLGPGWPQHF; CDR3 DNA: TGTGCCAGCAGCCGAGACTTGGGGCCTGGATGGCCCCAGCATTTT
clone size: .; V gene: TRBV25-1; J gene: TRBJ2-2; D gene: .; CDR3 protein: CASSSYDAGSGELFF; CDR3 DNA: TGTGCCAGCAGTTCCTACGACGCAGGGTCCGGGGAGCTGTTTTTT
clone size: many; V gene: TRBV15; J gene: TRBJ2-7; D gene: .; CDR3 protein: CALFGQTDDYEQYF; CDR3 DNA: TGTGCCCTTTTCGGCCAAACGGACGACTACGAGCAGTACTTC
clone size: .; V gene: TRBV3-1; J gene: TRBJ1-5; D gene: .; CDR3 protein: CASSQEGGPNQPQHF; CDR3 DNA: TGTGCCAGCAGCCAAGAAGGGGGTCCCAATCAGCCCCAGCATTTT
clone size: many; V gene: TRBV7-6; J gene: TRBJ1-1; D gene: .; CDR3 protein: CASSLTAGKNTEAFF; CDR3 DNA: TGTGCCAGCAGCTTAACGGCAGGCAAGAACACTGAAGCTTTCTTT
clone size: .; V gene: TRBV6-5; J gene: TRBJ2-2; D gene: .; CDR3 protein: CASTTGGTGELFF; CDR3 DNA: TGTGCCAGCACAACGGGCGGGACAGGGGAGCTGTTTTTT
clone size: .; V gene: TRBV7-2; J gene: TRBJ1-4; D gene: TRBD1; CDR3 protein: CASSFGGTGDEKLFF; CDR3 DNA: TGTGCCAGCAGCTTCGGGGGGACAGGAGATGAAAAACTGTTTTTT
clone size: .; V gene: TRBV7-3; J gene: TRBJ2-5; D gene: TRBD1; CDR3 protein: CASSPTGAGQPQYF; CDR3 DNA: TGTGCCAGCAGCCCAACAGGGGCGGGTCAGCCCCAGTACTTC
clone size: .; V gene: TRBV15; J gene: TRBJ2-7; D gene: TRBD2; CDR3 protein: CATSRPGTSSYEQYF; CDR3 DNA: TGTGCCACCAGCAGACCCGGGACTAGCTCCTACGAGCAGTACTTC
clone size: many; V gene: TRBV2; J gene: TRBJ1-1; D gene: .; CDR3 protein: CASRRTAQNTEAFF; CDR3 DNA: TGTGCCAGCAGACGGACAGCGCAGAACACTGAAGCTTTCTTT
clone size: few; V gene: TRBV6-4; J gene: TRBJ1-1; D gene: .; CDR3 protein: CASRNRDRSTEAFF; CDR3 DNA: TGTGCCAGCAGAAACAGGGATAGGAGCACTGAAGCTTTCTTT
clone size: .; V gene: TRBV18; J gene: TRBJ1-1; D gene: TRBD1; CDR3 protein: CASSGGTGRTEAFF; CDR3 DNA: TGTGCCAGCTCAGGTGGGACAGGGAGAACTGAAGCTTTCTTT
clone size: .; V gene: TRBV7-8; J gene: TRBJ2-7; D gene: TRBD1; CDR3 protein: CASRSGTGSLEQYF; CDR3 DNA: TGTGCCAGCAGGTCTGGGACAGGGTCCCTCGAGCAGTACTTC
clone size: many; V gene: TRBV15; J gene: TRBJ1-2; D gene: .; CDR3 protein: CATSSPWAGSAYGYTF; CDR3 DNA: TGTGCCACCAGCAGCCCCTGGGCAGGCTCGGCCTATGGCTACACCTTC
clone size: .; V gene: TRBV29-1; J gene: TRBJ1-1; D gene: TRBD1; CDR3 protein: CSVVGDSREAFF; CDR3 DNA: TGCAGCGTTGTGGGGGACAGTCGTGAGGCTTTCTTT
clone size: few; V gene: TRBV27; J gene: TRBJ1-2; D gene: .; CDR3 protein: CASRPSSGYGYTF; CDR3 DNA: TGTGCCAGCAGGCCCTCCTCGGGCTATGGCTACACCTTC
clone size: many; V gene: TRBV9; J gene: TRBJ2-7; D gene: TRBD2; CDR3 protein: CASSVASLADTKYF; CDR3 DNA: TGTGCCAGCAGCGTAGCCTCTCTAGCGGATACTAAGTACTTC
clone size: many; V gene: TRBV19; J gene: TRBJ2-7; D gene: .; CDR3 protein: CASSTDRKHYEQYF; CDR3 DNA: TGTGCCAGTAGTACGGACAGAAAGCACTACGAGCAGTACTTC
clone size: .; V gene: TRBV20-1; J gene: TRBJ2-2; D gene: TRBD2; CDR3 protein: CSASRGTSNTGELFF; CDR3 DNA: TGCAGTGCTAGTAGGGGGACTAGCAACACCGGGGAGCTGTTTTTT
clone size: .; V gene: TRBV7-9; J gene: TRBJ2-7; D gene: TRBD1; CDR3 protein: CASSHRDRSAYEQYF; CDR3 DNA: TGTGCCAGCAGCCACCGGGACAGGTCAGCCTACGAGCAGTACTTC
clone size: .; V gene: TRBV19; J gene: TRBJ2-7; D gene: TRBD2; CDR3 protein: CASSIAVPASGSYEQYF; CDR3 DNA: TGTGCCAGTAGTATAGCTGTACCGGCTAGCGGGAGCTACGAGCAGTACTTC
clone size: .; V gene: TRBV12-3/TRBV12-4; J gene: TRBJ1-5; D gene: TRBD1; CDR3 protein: CASSPGTGALQPQHF; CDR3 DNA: TGTGCCAGCAGTCCCGGGACAGGGGCTCTTCAGCCCCAGCATTTT
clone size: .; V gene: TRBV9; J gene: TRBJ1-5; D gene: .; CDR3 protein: CASSVTGSSNQHF; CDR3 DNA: TGTGCCAGCAGCGTAACCGGGAGCAGCAATCAGCATTTT
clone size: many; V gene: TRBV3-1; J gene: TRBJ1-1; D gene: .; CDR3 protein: CASSLLTPDGTEAFF; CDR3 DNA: TGTGCCAGCAGCCTCCTTACTCCCGACGGCACTGAAGCTTTCTTT
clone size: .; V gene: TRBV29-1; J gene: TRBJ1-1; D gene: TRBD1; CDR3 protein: CSVDGGQGPEAFF; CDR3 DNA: TGCAGCGTTGATGGGGGACAGGGCCCTGAAGCTTTCTTT
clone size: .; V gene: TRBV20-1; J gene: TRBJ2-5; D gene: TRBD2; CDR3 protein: CSAQGPSGSGETQYF; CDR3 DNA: TGCAGTGCCCAGGGGCCTAGCGGGAGCGGAGAGACCCAGTACTTC
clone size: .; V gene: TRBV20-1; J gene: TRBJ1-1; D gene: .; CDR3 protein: CSARVPSGEAFF; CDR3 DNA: TGCAGTGCTAGAGTGCCATCTGGTGAAGCTTTCTTT
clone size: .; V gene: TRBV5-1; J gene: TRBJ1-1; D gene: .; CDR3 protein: CASSLAGPTNTEAFF; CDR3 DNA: TGCGCCAGCAGCTTGGCGGGACCGACGAACACTGAAGCTTTCTTT
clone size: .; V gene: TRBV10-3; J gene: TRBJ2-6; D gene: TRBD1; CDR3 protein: CATATGPGANVLTF; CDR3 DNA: TGTGCCACCGCGACAGGGCCAGGGGCCAACGTCCTGACTTTC
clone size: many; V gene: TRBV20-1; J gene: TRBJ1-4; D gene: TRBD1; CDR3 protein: CSAPRQGLEKLFF; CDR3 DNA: TGCAGTGCTCCCCGACAGGGCCTTGAAAAACTGTTTTTT
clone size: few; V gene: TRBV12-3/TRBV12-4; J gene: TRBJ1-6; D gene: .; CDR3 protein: CASSRASSSYNSPLHF; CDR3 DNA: TGTGCCAGCAGTCGGGCGTCTAGTTCCTATAATTCACCCCTCCACTTT
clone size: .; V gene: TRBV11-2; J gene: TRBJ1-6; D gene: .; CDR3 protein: CASSATEGDYNSPLHF; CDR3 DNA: TGTGCCAGCAGTGCTACCGAGGGGGACTATAATTCACCCCTCCACTTT
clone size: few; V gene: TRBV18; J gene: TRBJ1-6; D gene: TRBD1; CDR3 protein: CASSPGQGTGSPLHF; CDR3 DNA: TGTGCCAGCTCACCGGGTCAGGGGACAGGTTCACCCCTCCACTTT
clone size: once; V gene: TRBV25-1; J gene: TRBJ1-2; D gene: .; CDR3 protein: CASVPTWTGGYTF; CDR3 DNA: TGTGCCAGCGTTCCCACTTGGACGGGTGGCTACACCTTC
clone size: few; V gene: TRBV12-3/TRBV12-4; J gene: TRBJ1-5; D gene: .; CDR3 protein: CASGLTTGYNQPQHF; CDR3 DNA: TGTGCCAGCGGACTCACCACGGGTTACAATCAGCCCCAGCATTTT
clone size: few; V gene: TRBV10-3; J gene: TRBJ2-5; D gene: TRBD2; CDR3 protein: CAISEGGLAETQYF; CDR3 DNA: TGTGCCATCAGTGAGGGGGGACTAGCGGAGACCCAGTACTTC
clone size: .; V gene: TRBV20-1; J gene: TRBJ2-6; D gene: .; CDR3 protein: CSAIRQGLPGANVLTF; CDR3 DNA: TGCAGTGCCATTAGACAGGGACTGCCTGGGGCCAACGTCCTGACTTTC